The 14 T cell receptor beta chains listed next were all sequenced from one sample in a study of beta chain features in type 1 diabetes. Antigens for these TCRs are unknown. Every isolated RNA sample was fully reverse transcribed, so sequencing captured expressed TCRB transcripts. TCRdb's table, derived via immunoSEQ multiplex PCR, lists solely in-frame clones and lacks some. The sample records under 300,000 clones, roughly 10% being singletons. Study conclusions and caveats: TCRB CDR3s were moderately but significantly shorter in Type 1 diabetes patients in all four CD4+ subsets.

Source material: naive CD4+ T cells from blood. The receptors here all came from a man aged 25 to 45 with type 1 diabetes.

This clone was counted a few times. This chain links TRBV7-9 with TRBJ2-5, with 8 bases fitting TRBD2. V shed 2 bases, J shed 6 bases, and the junction held 2 bases outside the gene matches. Germline values: CDR1 SEHNR, CDR2 FQNEAQ (reference sequence). There are 13 residues in the CDR3. CDR3 DNA sequence: TGTGCCAGCAGCTTAACTAGCGGACAGACCCAGTACTTC. This codes for CASSLTSGQTQYF.

The chain links TRBV6-5 to TRBJ2-7; D gene uncertain. The CDR3 is made up of 14 amino acids. The germline V gene encodes CDR1 MNHEY and CDR2 SVGAGI. V lost 4 bases to trimming and J lost 3 bases, with 13 bases between them. DNA for the CDR3: TGTGCCAGCAGTTTCAACCATAGGAGCTACGAGCAGTACTTC. Translation: CASSFNHRSYEQYF.

The CDR3 sequence is CASSVSFGGRNSPLHF. The CDR3 DNA reads as TGTGCCAGCAGCGTAAGTTTCGGCGGTAGGAATTCACCCCTCCACTTT. The genes are TRBV9 and TRBJ1-6, with no clear D. Looked up from germline, CDR1 is SGDLS and CDR2 is YYNGEE. The germline V and J ends were trimmed by 1 base and 7 bases, with 15 bases remaining between them. This CDR3 spans 16 amino acids.

There are a few counts of this clone. The chain combines TRBV5-1 with TRBJ1-6; a weak D match, TRBD1 (5 bases). The CDR3 has 16 residues. Per germline, CDR1 SGHRS and CDR2 YFSETQ. With 0 bases removed from V and 0 bases from J, the gap between germline ends came to 7 bases. CDR3 region: CASSLGGGSYNSPLHF. DNA for the CDR3: TGCGCCAGCAGCTTGGGCGGGGGCTCCTATAATTCACCCCTCCACTTT.

The chain recombines TRBV18 with TRBJ1-5, with TRBD1 matching over 12 bases. The J segment lost 6 bases and the V segment lost 4 bases, leaving 4 bases of the junction unmatched. The germline V gene encodes CDR1 KGHSH and CDR2 LQKENI. The CDR3 is 15 residues long. This chain's CDR3 is CASSRGQGAIQPQHF. The CDR3 bases are TGTGCCAGCTCACGGGGACAGGGGGCTATTCAGCCCCAGCATTTT.

This clone was found a few times. V is TRBV4-2 and J is TRBJ2-1; D is undetermined. This CDR3 region has 15 residues. The V gene's germline CDR1 is LGHNA and CDR2 YNFKEQ. Between the trimmed V and J ends, which lost 4 bases and 0 bases, there was a span of 10 bases. The CDR3 spells CASSREPSSYNEQFF. CDR3 coding DNA: TGTGCCAGCAGCCGAGAGCCTAGCTCCTACAATGAGCAGTTCTTC.

This clone occurred a few times. The chain uses TRBV5-1 and TRBJ2-1; TRBD2 agrees at 14 bases. CDR1 is SGHRS, CDR2 YFSETQ, per germline. V shed 3 bases and J 1 base; nucleotides not matched to a gene: 3. There are 17 residues in the CDR3. CDR3 residues: CASSWGLAGVSYNEQFF. The CDR3 bases are TGCGCCAGCAGCTGGGGACTAGCGGGGGTTTCCTACAATGAGCAGTTCTTC.

The sample holds a few counts of this clone. The rearrangement joins TRBV6-5 to TRBJ2-7; D may be TRBD1 (6 bases). The length of the CDR3 is 16 residues. V was pared by 0 bases and J by 3 bases, with 15 bases between. Per germline, CDR1 MNHEY and CDR2 SVGAGI. CDR3 region: CASSYSISGQLYEQYF. The CDR3 coding sequence is TGTGCCAGCAGTTACTCCATCTCCGGACAGCTCTACGAGCAGTACTTC.

The CDR3 DNA follows: TGTGCCAGCAGTGAATACCCCGGCTATGGCTACACCTTC. It codes for CASSEYPGYGYTF. The rearrangement uses TRBV25-1 and TRBJ1-2; D not certain. The V and J ends lost 0 bases and 4 bases respectively, with 6 bases between them. The CDR3 loop spans 13 amino acids. Germline V gene lookup returns CDR1 MGHDK and CDR2 SYGVNS.

There are a few counts of this clone. The V and J genes are TRBV6-5 and TRBJ2-2, with D possibly being TRBD1 (5 bases). CDR1 is MNHEY, CDR2 SVGAGI, per germline. The CDR3 runs 14 residues. V lost 10 bases and J 5 bases, leaving 17 bases between the germline ends. The CDR3 region is CATRRRQTTGELFF. The CDR3 coding sequence is TGTGCCACCCGTCGTAGACAGACTACCGGGGAGCTGTTTTTT.

This clone was recorded a few times. This chain connects TRBV9 to TRBJ1-2; D remains unclear. The V gene's germline CDR1 is SGDLS and CDR2 YYNGEE. This CDR3 comprises 13 residues. V lost 3 bases and J lost 6, with 12 bases in between. DNA for the CDR3: TGTGCCAGCAGCGAAACCGTGCGGGATGGCTACACCTTC. This translates into CASSETVRDGYTF.

This clone appeared a few times. This sequence joins TRBV5-6 and TRBJ2-3; D perhaps matches TRBD2 (6 bases). V was trimmed by 4 bases and J by 7 bases, leaving 13 bases between them. Germline V CDR1 and CDR2: SGHDT, YYEEEE. This CDR3 region has 13 residues. This CDR3 is CASSARDSYTQYF. The CDR3 DNA reads as TGTGCCAGCAGCGCACGGGACTCCTATACGCAGTATTTT.

This clone has more than one count but fewer than ten. The chain recombines TRBV5-6 with TRBJ1-2, with 7 bases that match TRBD1. The CDR3 runs to 14 residues. The V and J ends lost 2 bases and 5 bases, in that order; junction bases with no gene match: 6. Germline V lookup: CDR1 SGHDT, CDR2 YYEEEE. The CDR3 coding sequence is TGTGCCAGCAGCTTTGTGGGACAGAGTTATGGCTACACCTTC. As protein: CASSFVGQSYGYTF.

This rearrangement joins TRBV30 to TRBJ2-3; possible D gene TRBD1, 6 bases. The CDR3 is 13 residues long. Trimming removed 2 bases from V and 4 bases from J, with 10 bases in between. Germline V CDR1 and CDR2: GTSNPN, SVGIG (reference sequence). The CDR3 sequence is CAWSPRGPDTQYF. The DNA of the CDR3 is TGTGCCTGGAGTCCCAGGGGTCCAGATACGCAGTATTTT.